These 20 T cell receptor beta chains were all obtained from the same sample, sequenced in a study of blood T cell repertoires in COVID-19. Produced via immunoSEQ multiplex PCR; TCRdb's table is partial and in-frame only. The sample shows 200,000 to 250,000 clones, under 90% of them seen only once. Sequencing used peripheral blood. The receptor set was obtained from an elderly woman with active or convalescent COVID-19.

This clone was seen more than once but under ten times. The chain links TRBV11-3 to TRBJ1-3, with 7 bases aligning to TRBD1. Germline assignment: CDR1 SGHNT and CDR2 YENEEA. The junction had 0 bases not matched to a gene; V was cut back by 3 bases and J by 4 bases. This CDR3 is 13 amino acids long. DNA for the CDR3: TGTGCCAGCAGCTTCAGGGGGGGAAACACCATATATTTT. It yields the protein CASSFRGGNTIYF.

The rearrangement uses TRBV29-1 and TRBJ1-1, with 8 bases identical to TRBD1. The CDR3 length is 13 residues. J gave up 2 bases and V 7 bases, and 6 bases lay outside the gene matches. CDR1 SQVTM and CDR2 ANQGSEA come from the germline V gene. In nucleotides, the CDR3 is TGCAGCGCCCGACAGGGGACTAACACTGAAGCTTTCTTT. It codes for CSARQGTNTEAFF. Looking up the rest from reference TRBV29-1 and TRBJ1-1 gives the full variable domain: SAVISQKPSRDICQRGTSLTIQCQVDSQVTMMFWYRQQPGQSLTLIATANQGSEATYESGFVIDKFPISRPNLTFSTLTVSNMSPEDSSIYLCSARQGTNTEAFFGQGTRLTVV.

V and J are TRBV24-1 and TRBJ1-5; 10 bases line up with TRBD1. This CDR3 has 16 amino acids. Germline-derived CDR1 and CDR2 are KGHDR and SFDVKD. V was pared by 5 bases and J by 1 base, with 4 bases of the junction left unmatched. Written as DNA, the CDR3 is TGTGCCACCAGTGCCCCGGGACAGGGGAGCAATCAGCCCCAGCATTTT. As protein: CATSAPGQGSNQPQHF.

This sequence joins TRBV10-3 and TRBJ2-5; 9 nucleotides line up with TRBD2. Germline values: CDR1 ENHRY, CDR2 SYGVKD. The V and J ends lost 5 bases and 5 bases, in that order; junction bases with no gene match: 9. This CDR3 has 15 amino acids. Here the CDR3 DNA reads TGTGCCATCAGTCAAGGGCGGGGGGGCTTGGAGACCCAGTACTTC. This codes for CAISQGRGGLETQYF.

The chain couples TRBV5-6 to TRBJ1-4; D gene unclear. With 4 bases removed from V and 8 bases from J, the gap between germline ends came to 15 bases. Germline CDR1 reads SGHDT; CDR2 reads YYEEEE. The CDR3 loop spans 14 amino acids. The DNA for the CDR3 is TGTGCCAGCAGCCTGAGGGCCAGCGAGGAAAAACTGTTTTTT. Translated, it gives CASSLRASEEKLFF.

This chain links TRBV9 with TRBJ2-3; TRBD2 matches at 7 bases. Trimming removed 2 bases from V and 5 bases from J; junction bases left unmatched: 8. CDR1 is SGDLS, CDR2 YYNGEE, per germline. The CDR3 contains 15 residues. For the CDR3, the DNA is TGTGCCAGCAGCGTTCTGGGGGGGAGAGTAGATACGCAGTATTTT. Translated, it gives CASSVLGGRVDTQYF.

The V and J genes are TRBV4-2 and TRBJ1-2, with D possibly being TRBD1 (6 bases). V was cut by 4 bases and J by 3 bases, with 15 bases left in between. From germline, CDR1 is LGHNA and CDR2 YNFKEQ. The CDR3 is made up of 15 amino acids. CDR3 coding DNA: TGTGCCAGCAGCCGAGGGGGGGTACAAGACTATGGCTACACCTTC. Translated: CASSRGGVQDYGYTF.

The chain employs TRBV28 and TRBJ2-2, with D uncertain. The CDR3 length is 12 residues. Per germline, CDR1 MDHEN and CDR2 SYDVKM. V was trimmed by 6 bases and J by 2 bases, leaving 4 bases between them. The CDR3 sequence is CASSLNTGELFF. DNA for the CDR3: TGTGCCAGCAGCCTTAACACCGGGGAGCTGTTTTTT.

In this sample, this clone turned up once. The chain links TRBV7-2 to TRBJ2-1; D is possibly TRBD1 (6 bases). Trimming cost V 2 bases and J 10 bases, with 18 bases left between them. From germline, CDR1 is SGHTA and CDR2 FQGNSA. This CDR3 spans 15 amino acids. The CDR3 DNA is TGTGCCAGCAGCTTAATGCTCAGGGAAAGGGGGGAGCAGTTCTTC. Its translation is CASSLMLRERGEQFF.

The rearrangement joins TRBV29-1 to TRBJ2-3; TRBD1 aligns across 7 bases. From germline, CDR1 is SQVTM and CDR2 ANQGSEA. V shed 8 bases and J 2 bases; nucleotides not matched to a gene: 16. This CDR3 contains 16 residues. The CDR3 spells CSCDPAGTAITDTQYF. The CDR3 nucleotides read TGCAGCTGCGACCCGGCCGGGACAGCGATCACAGATACGCAGTATTTT.

This chain joins TRBV20-1 and TRBJ1-6; tentatively, D is TRBD1 (5 bases). The CDR3 has 14 amino acids. Trimming took 6 bases from V and 10 from J, leaving 19 bases between them. Germline loops: CDR1 DFQATT, CDR2 SNEGSKA (reference sequence). DNA of the CDR3: TGCAGTGCAAGTAGCCAGGGCAACTTGTCACCCCTCCACTTT. This encodes CSASSQGNLSPLHF.

The chain recombines TRBV27 with TRBJ2-7; 9 bases fit TRBD2. V lost 5 bases, J lost 5 bases, and 7 bases stayed unmatched. The length of the CDR3 is 14 residues. Germline-derived CDR1 and CDR2 are MNHEY and SMNVEV (reference sequence). The CDR3 loop reads CASSPASGKNEQYF. DNA of the CDR3: TGTGCCAGCAGTCCGGCTAGCGGGAAAAACGAGCAGTACTTC.

This clone showed up just a few times. This rearrangement joins TRBV4-3 to TRBJ2-1; D is possibly TRBD1 (6 bases). The CDR3 loop spans 15 amino acids. The germline V gene has CDR1 LGHNA and CDR2 YSLEER. V was trimmed by 4 bases and J by 4 bases, leaving 14 bases between them. The CDR3 is CASSRNYREYNEQFF. CDR3 in DNA: TGCGCCAGCAGCCGCAACTACAGGGAATACAATGAGCAGTTCTTC.

The rearrangement links TRBV12-3 or TRBV12-4 to TRBJ2-7; the D is unclear. There are 13 residues in the CDR3. Trimming cost V 5 bases and J 6 bases, with 14 bases left between them. The CDR3: CASSKPAASEQYF. The CDR3, as DNA: TGTGCCAGCAGTAAACCCGCAGCGAGCGAGCAGTACTTC.

The genes are TRBV4-2 and TRBJ2-5, with no clear D. Germline CDR1 and CDR2: LGHNA and YNFKEQ. With 0 bases removed from V and 2 bases from J, the gap between germline ends came to 10 bases. This CDR3 has 15 residues. The CDR3 region has the DNA TGTGCCAGCAGCCAAGATTTGGCAATTCAAGAGACCCAGTACTTC. Protein: CASSQDLAIQETQYF.

The J gene is TRBJ2-2, the V gene TRBV5-4; TRBD1 matches 11 bases. With V trimmed by 4 bases and J by 5 bases, 4 bases remained unmatched. This CDR3 region has 15 residues. Germline V gene sequence: CDR1 SGHNT, CDR2 YYREEE (reference sequence). The CDR3 is CASSPGTGGTGELFF. CDR3 DNA: TGTGCCAGCAGCCCTGGGACAGGGGGAACCGGGGAGCTGTTTTTT.

The chain joins TRBV6-5 to TRBJ1-4; 9 bases fit TRBD1. CDR1 and CDR2 (germline): MNHEY, SVGAGI. The V segment lost 6 bases and the J segment 8 bases; nucleotides outside the gene matches: 10. CDR3 length: 15 amino acids. DNA for the CDR3: TGTGCCAGCAGCCGTCGGACAGGGGTGAACGAAAAACTGTTTTTT. It translates to CASSRRTGVNEKLFF.

J is TRBJ1-4 and V is TRBV7-9, with 7 bases that match TRBD1. Per the germline V gene, CDR1 is SEHNR and CDR2 is FQNEAQ (reference sequence). Trimming took 3 bases from V and 5 from J; bases not matched to a gene: 9. This CDR3 region has 16 residues. The CDR3: CASSLISGGRNEKLFF. The CDR3 region has the DNA TGTGCCAGCAGCTTGATCTCAGGGGGGAGAAATGAAAAACTGTTTTTT. Complete variable domain (other parts from reference TRBV7-9 and TRBJ1-4): DTGVSQNPRHKITKRGQNVTFRCDPISEHNRLYWYRQTLGQGPEFLTYFQNEAQLEKSRLLSDRFSAERPKGSFSTLEIQRTEQGDSAMYLCASSLISGGRNEKLFFGSGTQLSVL.

This chain links TRBV6-2 or TRBV6-3 with TRBJ2-7; a possible D gene is TRBD1 (6 bases). CDR3 length equals 14 residues. The germline V gene has CDR1 MNHEY and CDR2 SVGEGT. V shed 2 bases and J shed 1 base, with 9 bases lying between them. CDR3 nucleotides: TGTGCCAGCAGTTACGCCGACAGGTCCTACGAGCAGTACTTC. It encodes CASSYADRSYEQYF.

The table lists this clone with a count of one. This chain connects TRBV15 to TRBJ1-3; tentatively, D is TRBD1 (6 bases). The CDR3 runs 14 residues. Trimming shortened V by 6 bases and J by 4 bases, and 13 bases separated the two germline ends. Germline V gives CDR1 LNHNV, CDR2 YYDKDF (reference sequence). The CDR3 DNA sequence: TGTGCCACCAGTGACAGGAAAGAAGGAAACACCATATATTTT. Its translation: CATSDRKEGNTIYF.